The 26 T cell receptor beta chains below all came from one sample that was sequenced in a study of human T cells and chemical hapten exposure (dated by TCRdb to the early 2020s). Libraries came from RACE. Sequencing was performed on a NextSeq 500. TCRdb's own reprocessing of the public reads used fastp at Q25 and MiXCR and kept productive beta chains. Each record represents a unique CDR3 protein, reported with the most common genes and DNA among its rows. Within this sample are just over 80,000 distinct CDR3 sequences, with about 10% of them counted one time only. 4% to 5.5% of the sample comes from the top ten. According to the study, the label for this sample's time point signals: patch test 1, 2 weeks after DPC sensitization. The treatment or condition label for this specimen denotes: therapeutic diphenylcyclopropenone sensitization with weekly scalp DPC. Sequences were derived from whole blood, sampled in connection with sensitization to the hapten diphenylcyclopropenone (DPC). The receptor set was obtained from a woman in her 50s with alopecia areata. Some clones in this sample may be carry-over from other donors' samples.

The chain uses TRBV7-2 and TRBJ1-4, with D tentatively TRBD1 (6 bases). The CDR3 length is 15 residues. The V end lost 5 bases, the J end lost 4 bases, and 14 bases lay between the germline ends. Per the germline V gene, CDR1 is SGHTA and CDR2 is FQGNSA. The CDR3 reads CASSRKGGVNEKLFF. The CDR3 coding sequence is TGTGCCAGCAGCCGCAAGGGGGGGGTTAATGAAAAACTGTTTTTT.

This clonotype was seen only a few times. V usage is TRBV7-3 and J usage is TRBJ2-1, with D maybe TRBD2 (6 bases). The length of the CDR3 is 15 residues. Germline V CDR1 and CDR2: SGHTA, FQGTGA. Deletions cut 1 base from V and 4 bases from J, with 11 bases between. CDR3 amino acids: CASSLKVGLYNEQFF. The CDR3 DNA is TGTGCCAGCAGCTTAAAGGTGGGACTGTACAATGAGCAGTTCTTC. Drawing the rest from reference TRBV7-3 and TRBJ2-1, the complete variable domain is GAGVSQTPSNKVTEKGKYVELRCDPISGHTALYWYRQSLGQGPEFLIYFQGTGAADDSGLPNDRFFAVRPEGSVSTLKIQRTERGDSAVYLCASSLKVGLYNEQFFGPGTRLTVL.

This clonotype has a count of ten or more. The V call is TRBV4-1, the J call TRBJ2-2; no definite D call. This CDR3 region has 16 residues. Germline CDR1 reads MGHRA; CDR2 reads YSYEKL. Trimming took off 1 base at V and 4 bases at J, with 13 bases between the two ends. Written as DNA, the CDR3 is TGCGCCAGCAGCCAAGTCCTCGGTGAAAGCACCGGGGAGCTGTTTTTT. Its translation is CASSQVLGESTGELFF.

This clonotype was counted at least ten times. The chain recombines TRBV10-2 with TRBJ1-5; D is ambiguous. This CDR3 has 15 amino acids. V lost 3 bases and J lost 0, with 9 bases in between. The V gene's germline CDR1 is WSHSY and CDR2 SAAADI. This CDR3 is CASSEGLNSNQPQHF. The CDR3 region has the DNA TGCGCCAGCAGTGAAGGTCTTAATAGCAATCAGCCCCAGCATTTT.

This clonotype was observed a handful of times. J is TRBJ2-7 and V is TRBV28, with D perhaps TRBD1 (6 bases). CDR1 and CDR2 (germline): MDHEN, SYDVKM. The CDR3 covers 15 residues. V was shortened by 6 bases and J by 3 bases, with 18 bases between the two germline ends. The CDR3 sequence: CASRGGQPTLYEQYF. DNA of the CDR3: TGTGCCAGCAGGGGCGGACAGCCAACCCTCTACGAGCAGTACTTC. Using reference TRBV28 and TRBJ2-7 for the parts outside the CDR3, the full variable domain is DVKVTQSSRYLVKRTGEKVFLECVQDMDHENMFWYRQDPGLGLRLIYFSYDVKMKEKGDIPEGYSVSREKKERFSLILESASTNQTSMYLCASRGGQPTLYEQYFGPGTRLTVT.

The J gene is TRBJ2-2, the V gene TRBV7-9, with D maybe TRBD2 (5 bases). CDR3 length equals 13 residues. Germline V lookup: CDR1 SEHNR, CDR2 FQNEAQ (reference sequence). The germline V and J ends were trimmed by 5 bases and 4 bases, with 8 bases remaining between them. Here the CDR3 DNA reads TGTGCCAGCAGCCCTGCGGGCACCGGGGAGCTGTTTTTT. It codes for CASSPAGTGELFF.

The table lists this clonotype with many counts. This sequence joins TRBV20-1 and TRBJ1-1; D perhaps matches TRBD1 (5 bases). Germline CDR1 is DFQATT and CDR2 is SNEGSKA (reference sequence). The V end was cut by 6 bases, the J end by 4 bases, with 12 bases between. The CDR3 consists of 12 residues. CDR3: CSARRDRTEAFF. The CDR3 region has the DNA TGCAGTGCGCGCCGGGACCGCACTGAAGCTTTCTTT.

The rearrangement joins TRBV18 to TRBJ2-3; 7 bases agree with TRBD1. Germline V gene lookup returns CDR1 KGHSH and CDR2 LQKENI. This CDR3 has 17 residues. The J segment lost 1 base and the V segment lost 0 bases, leaving 7 bases of the junction unmatched. The DNA for the CDR3 is TGTGCCAGCTCACCACCGAAGAGGGGGCTGGGCACAGATACGCAGTATTTT. Translating gives CASSPPKRGLGTDTQYF.

The rearrangement uses TRBV29-1 and TRBJ2-5, with D possibly being TRBD1 or TRBD2 (5 bases each). Trimming pared 5 bases from V and 7 bases from J, leaving 14 bases between. Germline values: CDR1 SQVTM, CDR2 ANQGSEA. The CDR3 runs 12 residues. Written as DNA, the CDR3 is TGCAGCGTTAAGTCTTCAGGGACGACCCAGTACTTC. Translation gives CSVKSSGTTQYF.

This clonotype is medium-sized (0.01 to 0.1%) within its sample. This chain joins TRBV6-2 or TRBV6-3 and TRBJ1-1; a weak D match, TRBD1 (5 bases). From germline, CDR1 is MNHEY and CDR2 SVGEGT. Trimming cost V 4 bases and J 0 bases, with 9 bases left between them. There are 14 residues in the CDR3. The CDR3 DNA reads TGTGCCAGCAGTTTCGTGACAGTGAACACTGAAGCTTTCTTT. It yields the protein CASSFVTVNTEAFF.

This clonotype showed up many times. J is TRBJ1-1 and V is TRBV18; unclear D gene. The CDR3 contains 12 residues. Trimming left V 3 bases short and J 3 bases short, with 5 bases between. CDR1 and CDR2 from the germline V gene are KGHSH and LQKENI. CDR3 bases: TGTGCCAGCTCACCGCAGCACACTGAAGCTTTCTTT. Translation gives CASSPQHTEAFF.

This clonotype has at least ten counts. This chain joins TRBV11-2 and TRBJ2-2; 10 nucleotides match TRBD2. Germline CDR1 and CDR2: SGHAT and FQNNGV. The CDR3 is made up of 17 amino acids. Trimming took 2 bases from V and 6 from J; bases not matched to a gene: 9. This chain's CDR3 is CASSLTLAGSVAGELFF. CDR3 DNA sequence: TGTGCCAGCAGCTTAACACTAGCGGGATCCGTTGCCGGGGAGCTGTTTTTT.

This clonotype showed up many times. The chain has TRBV19 and TRBJ2-1, with 11 bases identical to TRBD1. This CDR3 is built from 15 residues. Looked up from germline, CDR1 is LNHDA and CDR2 is SQIVND (reference sequence). The V and J ends lost 8 bases and 5 bases, in that order; junction bases with no gene match: 8. This chain's CDR3 is CASRPDRGLNNEQFF. DNA for the CDR3: TGTGCCAGTCGACCGGACAGGGGGCTTAACAATGAGCAGTTCTTC.

This clonotype occurred a few times. The chain links TRBV7-2 to TRBJ2-7; a possible D gene is TRBD1 (6 bases). The CDR3 is made up of 14 amino acids. V lost 1 base, J lost 7 bases, and 14 bases lay in between. CDR1 is SGHTA and CDR2 is FQGNSA in the germline V gene. Here the CDR3 DNA reads TGTGCCAGCAGCTTAGAAGGGGGAACGAAAGAGCAGTACTTC. It encodes CASSLEGGTKEQYF.

This clonotype was observed a few times. The gene calls are TRBV18 and TRBJ2-3; no reliable D call. CDR1 and CDR2 (germline): KGHSH, LQKENI. The CDR3 spans 14 residues. V was shortened by 2 bases and J by 2 bases, with 8 bases between the two germline ends. DNA of the CDR3: TGTGCCAGCTCACCAGGAGCAGACACAGATACGCAGTATTTT. Protein product: CASSPGADTDTQYF. The full variable domain, its missing parts supplied by reference TRBV18 and TRBJ2-3, is NAGVMQNPRHLVRRRGQEARLRCSPMKGHSHVYWYRQLPEEGLKFMVYLQKENIIDESGMPKERFSAEFPKEGPSILRIQQVVRGDSAAYFCASSPGADTDTQYFGPGTRLTVL.

This clonotype was observed at least ten times. V and J are TRBV24-1 and TRBJ2-4, with 7 bases identical to TRBD1. Germline CDR1 KGHDR, CDR2 SFDVKD. Trimming cost V 2 bases and J 0 bases; bases outside gene matches: 9. This CDR3 contains 18 residues. The CDR3, as DNA: TGTGCCACCAGTGATTGCGACCGGGACAGACTAGCCAAAAACATTCAGTACTTC. This sequence encodes CATSDCDRDRLAKNIQYF.

This clonotype was detected many times. V and J are TRBV4-1 and TRBJ2-6, with D possibly matching TRBD2 (7 bases). Trimming pared 1 base from V and 3 bases from J, leaving 19 bases between. There are 19 residues in the CDR3. Germline V gene data show CDR1 as MGHRA and CDR2 as YSYEKL. For the CDR3, the DNA is TGCGCCAGCAGCCAAGGGCCTTCTGGGGGGGCAAGTGGGGCCAACGTCCTGACTTTC. Amino acids: CASSQGPSGGASGANVLTF.

This clonotype was seen more than once but under ten times. The chain has TRBV4-1 and TRBJ1-2; 8 bases fit TRBD1. The CDR3 extends over 16 amino acids. Trimming took 0 bases from V and 5 from J; bases not matched to a gene: 8. Germline V gene data show CDR1 as MGHRA and CDR2 as YSYEKL. The CDR3 sequence: CASSQDQGASSYGYTF. CDR3 nucleotides: TGCGCCAGCAGCCAAGATCAGGGGGCCTCCTCGTATGGCTACACCTTC.

The table lists this clonotype with many counts. The rearrangement links TRBV7-9 to TRBJ1-1, with D uncertain. The V end lost 5 bases, the J end lost 3 bases, and 13 bases lay between the germline ends. Per the germline V gene, CDR1 is SEHNR and CDR2 is FQNEAQ (reference sequence). CDR3 length: 14 residues. In DNA, the CDR3 is TGTGCCAGCAGCGGGAAGCGTGGGTACACTGAAGCTTTCTTT. As protein: CASSGKRGYTEAFF.

A few counts support this clonotype. The rearrangement joins TRBV3-1 to TRBJ2-1; 9 bases align to TRBD2. Trimming cost V 1 base and J 6 bases; bases outside gene matches: 10. The CDR3 spans 17 residues. CDR1 is LGHDT and CDR2 is YNNKEL in the germline V gene (reference sequence). CDR3 region: CASSQAVAGGRGNEQFF. The CDR3 DNA reads as TGTGCCAGCAGCCAAGCGGTTGCGGGGGGGCGCGGCAATGAGCAGTTCTTC.

This clonotype turned up a few times. The chain joins TRBV18 to TRBJ1-1; D uncertain. Germline V gene sequence: CDR1 KGHSH, CDR2 LQKENI. This CDR3 region has 12 residues. The V and J ends lost 3 bases and 4 bases respectively, with 6 bases between them. The CDR3 coding sequence is TGTGCCAGCTCACCGGGGTTCACTGAAGCTTTCTTT. This gives the protein CASSPGFTEAFF. The variable domain in full, completed from reference TRBV18 and TRBJ1-1, reads NAGVMQNPRHLVRRRGQEARLRCSPMKGHSHVYWYRQLPEEGLKFMVYLQKENIIDESGMPKERFSAEFPKEGPSILRIQQVVRGDSAAYFCASSPGFTEAFFGQGTRLTVV.

The rearrangement links TRBV29-1 to TRBJ2-3, with D tentatively TRBD1 (5 bases). Per germline, CDR1 SQVTM and CDR2 ANQGSEA. This CDR3 is built from 14 residues. V shed 4 bases and J shed 0 bases, with 11 bases lying between them. In nucleotides, the CDR3 is TGCAGCGTTGTGTCAGGGAAGAGCACAGATACGCAGTATTTT. This codes for CSVVSGKSTDTQYF.

The chain is built from TRBV18 and TRBJ2-1; no clear D. The CDR3 sequence is 15 residues long. The V and J ends lost 3 bases and 0 bases respectively, with 9 bases between them. CDR1 and CDR2 from the germline V gene are KGHSH and LQKENI. CDR3 region: CASSPPSHSYNEQFF. In nucleotides, the CDR3 is TGTGCCAGCTCACCTCCCAGTCACTCCTACAATGAGCAGTTCTTC. Combining the CDR3 with reference TRBV18 and TRBJ2-1 gives the whole variable domain NAGVMQNPRHLVRRRGQEARLRCSPMKGHSHVYWYRQLPEEGLKFMVYLQKENIIDESGMPKERFSAEFPKEGPSILRIQQVVRGDSAAYFCASSPPSHSYNEQFFGPGTRLTVL.

This clonotype turned up a few times. V gene TRBV4-3 combines with J gene TRBJ1-3; no reliable D call. V gave up 0 bases and J gave up 5 bases, with 14 bases separating them. CDR1 and CDR2 from the germline V gene are LGHNA and YSLEER. This CDR3 region has 16 residues. The CDR3 loop reads CASSQDLGVTRNTIYF. For the CDR3, the DNA is TGCGCCAGCAGCCAAGATCTTGGCGTTACGAGAAACACCATATATTTT.

The V gene is TRBV7-6, the J gene TRBJ2-5, with D tentatively TRBD2 (5 bases). This CDR3 has 14 amino acids. The germline CDR1 and CDR2 sequences are SGHVS and FNYEAQ. The germline V and J ends were trimmed by 5 bases and 4 bases, with 14 bases remaining between them. CDR3 sequence: CASSPEDLTETQYF. CDR3 DNA: TGTGCCAGCAGCCCCGAGGACTTAACAGAGACCCAGTACTTC. The whole variable domain, remainder taken from reference TRBV7-6 and TRBJ2-5, is GAGVSQSPRYKVTKRGQDVALRCDPISGHVSLYWYRQALGQGPEFLTYFNYEAQQDKSGLPNDRFSAERPEGSISTLTIQRTEQRDSAMYRCASSPEDLTETQYFGPGTRLLVL.

This sequence joins TRBV7-6 and TRBJ1-2; TRBD1 matches at 9 bases. Germline CDR1 is SGHVS and CDR2 is FNYEAQ. V lost 5 bases, J lost 8 bases, and 6 bases stayed unmatched. The CDR3 spans 13 residues. CDR3 DNA: TGTGCCAGCAGCCTGGGACAGGGTTTGGGCTACACCTTC. Its translation: CASSLGQGLGYTF.